Each of the 4 T cell receptor beta chains below was sequenced from the same sample in a study of spatial heterogeneity in lung cancer (dated by TCRdb to the late 2010s). These TCRs are of unknown antigen specificity. Overall study outcomes, separate from this receptor: The number of expanded intratumoral alpha and beta TCRs correlated with the tumor nonsynonymous mutation count.

The method behind the library was 5' RACE. Sequenced on a NextSeq 500. Through fastp at Q25 and MiXCR, TCRdb rebuilt clones from the public reads, retaining in-frame beta chains. Each entry is one CDR3 protein sequence, shown with its most common DNA and genes. The sample records thousands of distinct CDR3 sequences, 5% to 6% of which are singletons. More than 20% of the sample is in the top ten clones. Taken with the paper, the label for time point translates to: sample taken at primary tumor resection. Here the sequenced sample was lung tumor tissue, taken at surgery. The receptors shown here come from a male donor with early-stage non-small cell lung cancer.

This clonotype was seen repeatedly, ten times or more. The chain couples TRBV11-2 to TRBJ1-1, with a possible D match to TRBD1 (6 bases). The ends were cut back, 7 bases at V and 5 bases at J, with 23 bases in the middle. The germline V gene encodes CDR1 SGHAT and CDR2 FQNNGV. The CDR3 loop spans 16 amino acids. The CDR3: CASTNSPMGGGTEAFF. The CDR3 DNA follows: TGTGCCAGCACCAACTCCCCCATGGGAGGGGGAACTGAAGCTTTCTTT.

This clonotype was observed at least ten times. CDR3 amino acids: CASSRRDSLANEQFF. DNA of the CDR3: TGTGCCAGCAGCCGTCGGGACTCCCTCGCCAATGAGCAGTTCTTC. The chain joins TRBV3-1 to TRBJ2-1; TRBD2 is a possible D gene (6 bases). Germline V gene sequence: CDR1 LGHDT, CDR2 YNNKEL (reference sequence). The CDR3 extends over 15 amino acids. Trimming pared 4 bases from V and 6 bases from J, leaving 16 bases between.

This clonotype has a count of ten or more. The gene calls are TRBV20-1 and TRBJ2-3; perhaps D is TRBD1 or TRBD2 (6 bases each). The CDR3 is 13 residues long. V lost 6 bases and J lost 0, with 10 bases in between. The V gene's germline CDR1 is DFQATT and CDR2 SNEGSKA (reference sequence). In DNA form, the CDR3 reads TGCAGTGCCGGGGGCAGTAGCACAGATACGCAGTATTTT. Translated: CSAGGSSTDTQYF.

The sample holds many counts of this clonotype. The chain uses TRBV20-1 and TRBJ2-1, with D possibly being TRBD2 (5 bases). This CDR3 comprises 12 residues. From germline, CDR1 is DFQATT and CDR2 SNEGSKA (reference sequence). V lost 6 bases to trimming and J lost 2 bases, with 8 bases between them. CDR3 DNA: TGCAGTGCCAGCGGCACCTACAATGAGCAGTTCTTC. It translates to CSASGTYNEQFF.